This T cell receptor (beta chain) comes out of a study of cytomegalovirus exposure and HLA in healthy donors. Whole-study findings and limits: In vitro confirmation showed three CMV-associated chains to be CMV antigen specific. Cytomegalovirus association was listed for 170 or so TCR beta chains.

V lost 0 bases and J 6 bases, leaving 17 bases between the germline ends. Germline assignment: CDR1 SGHRS and CDR2 YFSETQ. The CDR3 length is 16 residues. About this clone: The antigen is unknown.

Some clones are missing from TCRdb's copy, which holds only in-frame ones; the method was immunoSEQ multiplex PCR. The sample lists a few hundred thousand clones, around 87% occurring once. The genes are TRBV5-1 and TRBJ2-3; D perhaps matches TRBD1 (5 bases). This TCR was recovered from a woman under 30 in good health and CMV-seronegative. Sequenced input: PBMCs. In DNA, the CDR3 is TGCGCCAGCAGCTTGGGACAGTCCTTACCCCTGGATACGCAGTATTTT. It translates to CASSLGQSLPLDTQYF. The whole variable domain, filled in from reference TRBV5-1 and TRBJ2-3, reads KAGVTQTPRYLIKTRGQQVTLSCSPISGHRSVSWYQQTPGQGLQFLFEYFSETQRNKGNFPGRFSGRQFSNSRSEMNVSTLELGDSALYLCASSLGQSLPLDTQYFGPGTRLTVL.